This T cell receptor beta chain was captured in a study of beta chain features in type 1 diabetes. Reverse transcribing all isolated RNA meant expressed TCRB transcripts were sequenced. Method: immunoSEQ multiplex PCR; TCRdb's copy keeps in-frame clones and lacks some. The sample records 300,000 or so clones, around 9.3% being singletons. Study-level findings and limits: Moderate yet significant TCRB CDR3 shortening was seen in Type 1 diabetes patients in all four CD4+ subsets.

Note on this clone: Its antigen is unknown. The sample has other DNA sequences that encode this CDR3 too.

This CDR3 contains 15 residues. Trimming pared 5 bases from V and 3 bases from J, leaving 14 bases between. Germline lookup yields CDR1 SGHTA and CDR2 FQGNSA. The V and J genes are TRBV7-2 and TRBJ1-5, with a possible D match to TRBD1 (6 bases). The sample comprised central memory CD4+ T cells from blood. The source is a man younger than 40 with type 1 diabetes. Here the CDR3 reads CASSPGGPTNQPQHF. CDR3 DNA sequence: TGTGCCAGCAGCCCTGGGGGCCCGACCAATCAGCCCCAGCATTTT.